A single T cell receptor beta chain is shown here with its context. Patients of the Seattle cohort, enrolled during active infection, were followed longitudinally. CDR1 and CDR2 from the germline V gene are SGHNT and YYREEE (reference sequence). V was cut by 3 bases and J by 4 bases, with 13 bases left in between. The CDR3 spans 14 residues. The data are from a study of blood T cell repertoires in COVID-19. The method was immunoSEQ multiplex PCR; TCRdb's version includes in-frame clones alone and lacks a portion of them. This table has fewer than 85,000 clones, roughly four fifths appearing once. The sequence was obtained from a man aged 25 to 40 with COVID-19, enrolled during active disease. V gene TRBV5-4 combines with J gene TRBJ1-1; D is undetermined. Sequenced material: peripheral blood. For the CDR3, the DNA is TGTGCCAGCAGCTCCCGGGGTGTCGGCACTGAAGCTTTCTTT. It encodes CASSSRGVGTEAFF.